This TCR beta chain was profiled in a study of blood T cell repertoires in COVID-19. The wider study: Acute-phase and convalescent COVID-19 samples originated in the United States, Italy and Spain.

Cohort placement rested on clinical history that participants reported themselves. Germline CDR1 is MGHRA and CDR2 is YSYEKL. This CDR3 has 16 amino acids. Trimming took 3 bases from V and 1 from J; bases not matched to a gene: 5. Under the authors' procedure: Reference gene primers were amplified, and this amplification served to estimate nucleated cell counts. Repertoires were generated with immunoSEQ multiplex PCR, while TCRdb's copy carries only in-frame clones and drops some. V and J calls plus clone size are reproduced from that table; the DNA served to infer D and trimming. The sample has a few hundred thousand clones; roughly nine tenths are singletons.

V usage is TRBV4-1 and J usage is TRBJ2-3; 9 bases agree with TRBD1. Specimen: PBMCs or T cells enriched from blood (not recorded which). The TCR sequence derives from a human donor in a cohort exposed to, infected with or recovered from COVID-19 (not recorded which). The donor label of this sample is uncertain. The CDR3 spells CASSHVQGAGTDTQYF. As DNA, the CDR3 is TGCGCCAGCAGCCATGTACAGGGGGCAGGCACAGATACGCAGTATTTT.